This entry lists 27 T cell receptor beta chains sequenced from one sample in a study of blood T cell repertoires in COVID-19. TCRdb's copy holds only in-frame clones and misses some; the assay was immunoSEQ multiplex PCR. Of roughly 160,000 clones in the sample, about 88% are singletons; the top ten hold under 3%. The sample consisted of peripheral blood. The source of these receptors is an elderly woman with COVID-19, enrolled during active disease.

This sequence joins TRBV9 and TRBJ1-2; D gene ambiguous. CDR1 SGDLS and CDR2 YYNGEE come from the germline V gene. Trimming shortened V by 0 bases and J by 5 bases, and 11 bases separated the two germline ends. This CDR3 region has 14 residues. Here the CDR3 DNA reads TGTGCCAGCAGCGTAGGGGAGGGATTGTATGGCTACACCTTC. It is translated as CASSVGEGLYGYTF.

The chain employs TRBV29-1 and TRBJ2-7, with D unresolved. CDR1 and CDR2 from the germline V gene are SQVTM and ANQGSEA. The CDR3 sequence is 11 residues long. V lost 2 bases and J 3 bases, leaving 5 bases between the germline ends. CDR3 sequence: CSVESSYEQYF. The CDR3 DNA sequence: TGCAGCGTTGAATCCAGCTACGAGCAGTACTTC.

The chain is built from TRBV7-2 and TRBJ1-4, with D uncertain. The germline V gene has CDR1 SGHTA and CDR2 FQGNSA. V lost 0 bases and J 7 bases, leaving 9 bases between the germline ends. The CDR3 covers 14 residues. The CDR3 DNA follows: TGTGCCAGCAGCTTAGCAGGGAGTAGTGAAAAACTGTTTTTT. This sequence encodes CASSLAGSSEKLFF.

The genes are TRBV11-2 and TRBJ1-5; weak D call: TRBD1 (5 bases). The germline CDR1 and CDR2 sequences are SGHAT and FQNNGV. Trimming left V 5 bases short and J 1 base short, with 9 bases between. There are 14 residues in the CDR3. CDR3 region: CASSADRSNQPQHF. In DNA form, the CDR3 reads TGTGCCAGCAGCGCTGACAGAAGCAATCAGCCCCAGCATTTT.

Comments on this clone: Compared with germline, one end of the junction differs, possibly owing to a read error. The chain links TRBV7-7 to TRBJ1-1; no reliable D call. CDR3 size: 13 residues. CDR1 and CDR2 from the germline V gene are SSHAT and FNYEAQ (reference sequence). The CDR3 DNA reads as TGTGCTAGCAGCTTAACGGGGAACACTGAAGCTTTCTTT. This encodes CASSLTGNTEAFF.

J is TRBJ1-1 and V is TRBV4-2; D not certain. The V gene's germline CDR1 is LGHNA and CDR2 YNFKEQ. V was trimmed by 8 bases and J by 5 bases, leaving 12 bases between them. CDR3 length: 12 amino acids. The CDR3 DNA reads TGTGCCAGCCGCTTTTCCGGGACTGAAGCTTTCTTT. Amino acids: CASRFSGTEAFF.

V usage is TRBV28 and J usage is TRBJ1-2; D gene uncertain. CDR1 and CDR2 from the germline V gene are MDHEN and SYDVKM. This CDR3 is 12 amino acids long. With 6 bases removed from V and 5 bases from J, the gap between germline ends came to 10 bases. The CDR3, as DNA: TGTGCCAGCAGCGGCCCGGGGTATGGCTACACCTTC. This encodes CASSGPGYGYTF.

The chain links TRBV24-1 to TRBJ2-3, with 10 bases that match TRBD2. With V trimmed by 4 bases and J by 1 base, 7 bases remained unmatched. Per germline, CDR1 KGHDR and CDR2 SFDVKD. This CDR3 has 17 residues. CDR3: CATSDSRTSGRTDTQYF. The CDR3 bases are TGTGCCACCAGTGACTCAAGGACTAGCGGCCGCACAGATACGCAGTATTTT.

This rearrangement joins TRBV6-2 or TRBV6-3 to TRBJ2-5; TRBD2 aligns across 7 bases. Germline V gene lookup returns CDR1 MNHEY and CDR2 SVGEGT. The CDR3 is 17 residues long. The V and J ends lost 0 bases and 2 bases, in that order; junction bases with no gene match: 9. The CDR3 DNA reads TGTGCCAGCAGTTACTCGATCGGGCCGGGAGGACAAGAGACCCAGTACTTC. Its translation is CASSYSIGPGGQETQYF.

The chain uses TRBV5-1 and TRBJ1-2; D perhaps matches TRBD1 (5 bases). The CDR3 has 14 residues. Germline CDR1 is SGHRS and CDR2 is YFSETQ. Between the trimmed V and J ends, which lost 2 bases and 7 bases, there was a span of 15 bases. This CDR3 is CASSLPGNLGGYTF. The CDR3 DNA reads as TGCGCCAGCAGCTTACCAGGGAATTTGGGTGGCTACACCTTC.

The chain couples TRBV6-2 or TRBV6-3 to TRBJ2-3; 9 bases align to TRBD2. The CDR3 loop spans 19 amino acids. The germline V gene encodes CDR1 MNHEY and CDR2 SVGEGT. Trimming took 6 bases from V and 2 from J; bases not matched to a gene: 18. DNA for the CDR3: TGTGCCAGCAGCCGCACTCTGGCTAGCGGGATTGCTCACACAGATACGCAGTATTTT. This encodes CASSRTLASGIAHTDTQYF.

V is TRBV27 and J is TRBJ2-7, with D perhaps TRBD2 (6 bases). V was clipped by 8 bases and J by 0 bases, with 14 bases between them. Germline V gene lookup returns CDR1 MNHEY and CDR2 SMNVEV (reference sequence). The CDR3 consists of 14 residues. The CDR3 bases are TGTGCCAGCGGCTTGGGAGGACTCTCCTACGAGCAGTACTTC. This sequence encodes CASGLGGLSYEQYF.

J is TRBJ2-1 and V is TRBV5-1; perhaps TRBD1 as D (6 bases). The germline CDR1 and CDR2 sequences are SGHRS and YFSETQ. Trimming left V 0 bases short and J 4 bases short, with 8 bases between. This CDR3 is 14 amino acids long. In DNA form, the CDR3 reads TGCGCCAGCAGCTTGGGACAGGAATACAATGAGCAGTTCTTC. Encoded protein: CASSLGQEYNEQFF.

This rearrangement joins TRBV20-1 to TRBJ1-5; D may be TRBD1 (5 bases). The CDR3 is 15 amino acids. V shed 3 bases and J shed 0 bases, with 12 bases lying between them. The germline V gene has CDR1 DFQATT and CDR2 SNEGSKA (reference sequence). The CDR3, as DNA: TGCAGTGCTAGTATGAGCAGGGCTAGCAATCAGCCCCAGCATTTT. Translating gives CSASMSRASNQPQHF.

The V gene is TRBV7-2, the J gene TRBJ2-1; no clear D gene. Trimming shortened V by 1 base and J by 7 bases, and 14 bases separated the two germline ends. The CDR3 has 15 residues. Germline V gene lookup returns CDR1 SGHTA and CDR2 FQGNSA. CDR3 nucleotides: TGTGCCAGCAGCTTAGGAATTTCTTCCGGGAATGAGCAGTTCTTC. Translation: CASSLGISSGNEQFF.

The CDR3 reads CASTGSYYEQYF. The CDR3 coding sequence is TGTGCCAGCACCGGGTCCTACTACGAGCAGTACTTC. The V gene is TRBV12-3 or TRBV12-4, the J gene TRBJ2-7; no clear D gene. The CDR3 sequence is 12 residues long. The V gene lost 7 bases and the J gene lost 3 bases, with 10 bases spanning the gap.

Here the CDR3 reads CASSSKQRQHYGYTF. The DNA of the CDR3 is TGTGCCAGCAGCTCCAAGCAAAGACAGCACTATGGCTACACCTTC. This chain connects TRBV5-6 to TRBJ1-2, with D maybe TRBD1 (5 bases). Deletions cut 3 bases from V and 3 bases from J, with 15 bases between. The CDR3 extends over 15 amino acids. The germline V gene encodes CDR1 SGHDT and CDR2 YYEEEE.

The V gene is TRBV7-3, the J gene TRBJ2-1, with TRBD1 as a possible D gene (6 bases). This CDR3 contains 15 residues. CDR1 is SGHTA, CDR2 FQGTGA, per germline. The V end was cut by 5 bases, the J end by 6 bases, with 17 bases between. The CDR3 region has the DNA TGTGCCAGCAGCAAAGCCTCGAAGGGGGTCAATGAGCAGTTCTTC. It specifies CASSKASKGVNEQFF.

The J gene is TRBJ2-2, the V gene TRBV10-3; D call uncertain. The CDR3 loop spans 13 amino acids. Trimming left V 0 bases short and J 5 bases short, with 4 bases between. CDR1 and CDR2 (germline): ENHRY, SYGVKD. The CDR3 DNA follows: TGTGCCATCAGTGAGTCCAGGACCGGGGAGCTGTTTTTT. As protein: CAISESRTGELFF.

J is TRBJ2-7 and V is TRBV11-2, with D maybe TRBD1 (5 bases). The length of the CDR3 is 13 residues. Trimming pared 1 base from V and 4 bases from J, leaving 8 bases between. Germline-derived CDR1 and CDR2 are SGHAT and FQNNGV. This chain's CDR3 is CASSLGAGYEQYF. The DNA of the CDR3 is TGTGCCAGCAGCTTAGGGGCAGGGTACGAGCAGTACTTC.

The chain links TRBV27 to TRBJ2-7; D remains ambiguous. The CDR3 sequence is 12 residues long. CDR1 and CDR2 from the germline V gene are MNHEY and SMNVEV (reference sequence). V was trimmed by 4 bases and J by 6 bases, leaving 10 bases between them. The CDR3 protein is CASSSLSLEQYF. CDR3 DNA sequence: TGTGCCAGCAGTTCTCTAAGTCTCGAGCAGTACTTC.

V and J are TRBV6-5 and TRBJ1-5; D is unclear. CDR1 and CDR2 (germline): MNHEY, SVGAGI. The CDR3 contains 15 residues. V lost 5 bases to trimming and J lost 4 bases, with 15 bases between them. The CDR3 nucleotides read TGTGCCAGCAGTAATGGGGTGGGCGGGAATCAGCCCCAGCATTTT. Residues: CASSNGVGGNQPQHF.

This rearrangement joins TRBV6-1 to TRBJ1-3, with TRBD1 as a possible D gene (5 bases). Germline V gene data show CDR1 as MNHNS and CDR2 as SASEGT. Trimming cost V 2 bases and J 3 bases, with 14 bases left between them. This CDR3 spans 16 amino acids. The DNA of the CDR3 is TGTGCCAGCAGTGAAAGCAGGACATCATTTGGAAACACCATATATTTT. Its protein product is CASSESRTSFGNTIYF.

The rearrangement joins TRBV6-2 or TRBV6-3 to TRBJ1-5; 8 bases map to TRBD1. The CDR3 contains 17 residues. Germline CDR1 is MNHEY and CDR2 is SVGEGT. Trimming at V came to 4 bases and at J to 1 base, leaving 9 bases not matched to a gene. In DNA, the CDR3 is TGTGCCAGCAGTTTCGCAGGACAGGGAATGAGCAATCAGCCCCAGCATTTT. Translation: CASSFAGQGMSNQPQHF.

This rearrangement joins TRBV5-1 to TRBJ1-1; D unresolved. The V and J ends lost 1 base and 2 bases respectively, with 6 bases between them. The CDR3 spans 13 residues. Looked up from germline, CDR1 is SGHRS and CDR2 is YFSETQ. For the CDR3, the DNA is TGCGCCAGCAGCTTGAATCGTAACACTGAAGCTTTCTTT. Amino acids: CASSLNRNTEAFF.

The chain joins TRBV7-2 to TRBJ1-2, with D unresolved. CDR1 is SGHTA, CDR2 FQGNSA, per germline. Between the trimmed V and J ends, which lost 8 bases and 3 bases, there was a span of 16 bases. The CDR3 is 14 residues long. The CDR3 loop is CASRTAPGDYGYTF. CDR3 DNA sequence: TGTGCCAGCCGCACTGCGCCCGGAGACTATGGCTACACCTTC.

V usage is TRBV27 and J usage is TRBJ2-7; TRBD2 might be the D (5 bases). With 5 bases removed from V and 5 bases from J, the gap between germline ends came to 10 bases. Germline values: CDR1 MNHEY, CDR2 SMNVEV (reference sequence). The CDR3 loop spans 12 amino acids. Written as DNA, the CDR3 is TGTGCCAGCAGTACTAGGCACCACGAGCAGTACTTC. Translating it yields CASSTRHHEQYF.